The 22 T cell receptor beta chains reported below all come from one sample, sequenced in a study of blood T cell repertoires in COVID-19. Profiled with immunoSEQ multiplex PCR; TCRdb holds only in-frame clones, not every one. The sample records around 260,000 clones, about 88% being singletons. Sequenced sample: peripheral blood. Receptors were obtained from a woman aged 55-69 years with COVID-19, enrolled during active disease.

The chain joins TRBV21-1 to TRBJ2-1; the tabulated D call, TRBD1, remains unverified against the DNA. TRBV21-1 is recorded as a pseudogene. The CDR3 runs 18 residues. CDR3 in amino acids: CASSSKKGDSTPYNEQFF. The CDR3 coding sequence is TGTGCCAGCAGCAGTAAAAAGGGTGACAGTACTCCCTACAATGAGCAGTTCTTC.

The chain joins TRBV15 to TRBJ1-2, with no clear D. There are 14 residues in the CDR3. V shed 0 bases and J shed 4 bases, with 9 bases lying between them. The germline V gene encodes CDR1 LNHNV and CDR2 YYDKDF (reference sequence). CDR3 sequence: CATSRDAVAYGYTF. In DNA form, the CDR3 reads TGTGCCACCAGCAGAGATGCAGTGGCCTATGGCTACACCTTC.

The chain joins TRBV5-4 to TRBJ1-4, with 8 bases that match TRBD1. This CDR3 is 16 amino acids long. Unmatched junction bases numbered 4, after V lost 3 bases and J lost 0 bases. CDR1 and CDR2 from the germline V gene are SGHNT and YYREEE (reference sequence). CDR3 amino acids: CASSSGQGTTNEKLFF. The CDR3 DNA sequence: TGTGCCAGCAGCTCAGGACAGGGAACAACTAATGAAAAACTGTTTTTT.

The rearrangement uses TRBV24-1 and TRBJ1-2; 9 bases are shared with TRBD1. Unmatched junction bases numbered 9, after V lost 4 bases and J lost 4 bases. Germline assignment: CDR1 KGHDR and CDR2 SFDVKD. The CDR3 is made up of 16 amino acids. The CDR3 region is CATSDPSRTGAYGYTF. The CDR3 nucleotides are TGTGCCACCAGTGACCCCTCCCGGACAGGGGCCTATGGCTACACCTTC.

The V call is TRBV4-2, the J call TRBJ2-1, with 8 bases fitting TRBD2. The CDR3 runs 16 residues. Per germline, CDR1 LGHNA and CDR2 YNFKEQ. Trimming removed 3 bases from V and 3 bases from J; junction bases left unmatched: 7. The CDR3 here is CASSQDTGTSYNEQFF. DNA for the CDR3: TGTGCCAGCAGCCAGGACACCGGGACTAGCTACAATGAGCAGTTCTTC.

This CDR3 is CASSRDRVDGYTF. In DNA, the CDR3 is TGCGCCAGCAGCCGGGACAGGGTTGATGGCTACACCTTC. V and J are TRBV5-1 and TRBJ1-2; TRBD1 aligns across 9 bases. Germline CDR1 and CDR2: SGHRS and YFSETQ. This CDR3 comprises 13 residues. Trimming at V came to 4 bases and at J to 6 bases, leaving 4 bases not matched to a gene.

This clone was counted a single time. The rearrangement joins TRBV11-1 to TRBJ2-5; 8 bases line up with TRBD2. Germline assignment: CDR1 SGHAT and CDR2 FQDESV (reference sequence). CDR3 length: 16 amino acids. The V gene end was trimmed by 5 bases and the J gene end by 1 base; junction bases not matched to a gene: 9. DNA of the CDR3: TGTGCCAGCAGCGAACATAGCGGGAAGGGCCAAGAGACCCAGTACTTC. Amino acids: CASSEHSGKGQETQYF. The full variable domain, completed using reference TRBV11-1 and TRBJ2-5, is EAEVAQSPRYKITEKSQAVAFWCDPISGHATLYWYRQILGQGPELLVQFQDESVVDDSQLPKDRFSAERLKGVDSTLKIQPAELGDSAMYLCASSEHSGKGQETQYFGPGTRLLVL.

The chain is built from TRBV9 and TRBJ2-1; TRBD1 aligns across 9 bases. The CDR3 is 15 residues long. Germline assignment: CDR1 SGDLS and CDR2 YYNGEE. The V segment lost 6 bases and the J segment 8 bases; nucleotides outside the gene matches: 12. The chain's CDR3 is CASTAFRTGVDEQFF. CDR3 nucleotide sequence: TGTGCCAGCACCGCGTTTCGGACAGGGGTCGATGAGCAGTTCTTC.

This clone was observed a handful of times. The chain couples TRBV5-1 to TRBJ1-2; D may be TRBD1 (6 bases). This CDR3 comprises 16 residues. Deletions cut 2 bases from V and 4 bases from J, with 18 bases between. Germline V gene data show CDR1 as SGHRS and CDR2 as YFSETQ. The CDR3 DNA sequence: TGCGCCAGCAGCTTACTAGGGCCTACAGGGAGCTATGGCTACACCTTC. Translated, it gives CASSLLGPTGSYGYTF.

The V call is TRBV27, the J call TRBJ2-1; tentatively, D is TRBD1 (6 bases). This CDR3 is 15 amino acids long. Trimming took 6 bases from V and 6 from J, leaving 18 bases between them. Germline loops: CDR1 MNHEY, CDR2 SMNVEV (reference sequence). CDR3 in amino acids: CASSLLDRLGNEQFF. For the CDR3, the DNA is TGTGCCAGCAGCCTCCTTGACAGGTTGGGCAATGAGCAGTTCTTC.

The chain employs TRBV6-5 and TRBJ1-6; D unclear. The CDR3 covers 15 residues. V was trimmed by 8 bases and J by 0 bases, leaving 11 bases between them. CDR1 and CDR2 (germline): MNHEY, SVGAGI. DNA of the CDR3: TGTGCCAGCCTCCGAGGCAGCTCCTATAATTCACCCCTCCACTTT. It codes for CASLRGSSYNSPLHF.

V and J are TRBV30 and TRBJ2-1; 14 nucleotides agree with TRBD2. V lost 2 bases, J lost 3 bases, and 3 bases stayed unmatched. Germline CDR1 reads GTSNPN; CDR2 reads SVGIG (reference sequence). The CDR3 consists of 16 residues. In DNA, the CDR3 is TGTGCCTGGAGTACTGGACTAGCGGGAGGCTACAATGAGCAGTTCTTC. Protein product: CAWSTGLAGGYNEQFF.

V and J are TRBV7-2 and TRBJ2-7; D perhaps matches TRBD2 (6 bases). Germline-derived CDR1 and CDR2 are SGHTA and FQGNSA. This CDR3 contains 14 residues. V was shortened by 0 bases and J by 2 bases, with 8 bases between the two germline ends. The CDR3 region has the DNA TGTGCCAGCAGCTTAGCTAGCGGCCCCTACGAGCAGTACTTC. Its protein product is CASSLASGPYEQYF.

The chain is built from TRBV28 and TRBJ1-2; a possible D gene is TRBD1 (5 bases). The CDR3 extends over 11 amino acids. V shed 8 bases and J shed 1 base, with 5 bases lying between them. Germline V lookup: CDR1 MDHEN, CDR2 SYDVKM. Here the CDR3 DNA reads TGTGCCAGCGACAGTAACTATGGCTACACCTTC. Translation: CASDSNYGYTF.

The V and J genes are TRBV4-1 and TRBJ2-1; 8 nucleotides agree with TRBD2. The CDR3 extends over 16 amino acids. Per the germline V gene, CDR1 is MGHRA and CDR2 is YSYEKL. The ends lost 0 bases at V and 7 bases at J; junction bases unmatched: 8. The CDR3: CASSQDNPGLVNEQFF. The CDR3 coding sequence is TGCGCCAGCAGCCAAGATAACCCGGGACTAGTAAATGAGCAGTTCTTC.

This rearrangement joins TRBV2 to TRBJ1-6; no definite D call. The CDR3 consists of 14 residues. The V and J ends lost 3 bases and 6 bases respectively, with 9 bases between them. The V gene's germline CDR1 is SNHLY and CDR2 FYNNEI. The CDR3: CASSDQAFNSPLHF. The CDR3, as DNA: TGTGCCAGCAGTGACCAGGCCTTTAATTCACCCCTCCACTTT.

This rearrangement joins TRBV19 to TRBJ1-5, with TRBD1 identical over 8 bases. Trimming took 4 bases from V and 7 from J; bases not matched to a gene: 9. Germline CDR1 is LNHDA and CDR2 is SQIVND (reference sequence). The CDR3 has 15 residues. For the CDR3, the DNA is TGTGCCAGTAGTAACCCCGGACAGGGAACGCAGCCCCAGCATTTT. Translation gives CASSNPGQGTQPQHF.

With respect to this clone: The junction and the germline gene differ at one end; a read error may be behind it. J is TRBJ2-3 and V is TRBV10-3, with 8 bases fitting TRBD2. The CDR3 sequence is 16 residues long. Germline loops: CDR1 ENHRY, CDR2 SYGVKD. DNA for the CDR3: TGTGCCATCAGGGAGTACGGGGGGGGTAGCACAGATACGCAGTATTTT. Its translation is CAIREYGGGSTDTQYF.

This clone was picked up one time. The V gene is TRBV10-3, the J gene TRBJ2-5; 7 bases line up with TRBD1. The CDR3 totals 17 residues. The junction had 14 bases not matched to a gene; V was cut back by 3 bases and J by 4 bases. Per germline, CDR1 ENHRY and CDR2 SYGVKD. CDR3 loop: CAISDLGRGRPSETQYF. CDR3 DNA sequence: TGTGCCATCAGTGATCTGGGAAGGGGGCGTCCCTCAGAGACCCAGTACTTC.

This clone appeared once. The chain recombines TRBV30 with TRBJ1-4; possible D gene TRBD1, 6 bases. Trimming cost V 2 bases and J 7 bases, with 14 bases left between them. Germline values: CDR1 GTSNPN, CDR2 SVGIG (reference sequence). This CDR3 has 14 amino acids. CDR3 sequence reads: CAWSKGEGGEKLFF. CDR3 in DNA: TGTGCCTGGAGTAAGGGGGAGGGGGGTGAAAAACTGTTTTTT.

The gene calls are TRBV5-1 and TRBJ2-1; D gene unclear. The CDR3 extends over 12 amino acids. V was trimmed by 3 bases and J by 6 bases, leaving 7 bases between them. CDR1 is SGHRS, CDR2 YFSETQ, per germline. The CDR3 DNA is TGCGCCAGCAGCTCTCGGAGCAATGAGCAGTTCTTC. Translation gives CASSSRSNEQFF.

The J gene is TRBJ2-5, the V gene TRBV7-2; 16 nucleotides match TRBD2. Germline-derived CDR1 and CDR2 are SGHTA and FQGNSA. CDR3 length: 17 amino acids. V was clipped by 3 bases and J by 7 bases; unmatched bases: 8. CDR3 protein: CASSFTGTSGRVGTQYF. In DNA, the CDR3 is TGTGCCAGCAGCTTTACCGGGACTAGCGGGAGGGTAGGGACCCAGTACTTC.